The 29 T cell receptor beta chains listed next were all sequenced from one sample in a study of human T cells and chemical hapten exposure. The time point here: pre-sensitization, week 0. The treatment was: therapeutic diphenylcyclopropenone sensitization with weekly scalp DPC. TCRdb used MiXCR to reprocess the RACE reads, holding one entry per CDR3 protein. The sample holds over 300,000 distinct CDR3 sequences; more than 4.5% are singletons and the top ten take around 2.6%. Sequenced material: whole blood, taken in connection with sensitization to the hapten diphenylcyclopropenone (DPC). The receptors stem from a woman in her forties or fifties with alopecia areata. Some clones in this sample may be carry-over from other donors' samples.

This clonotype was picked up many times. The chain carries TRBV20-1 and TRBJ2-1, with a possible D match to TRBD2 (5 bases). Trimming removed 6 bases from V and 4 bases from J, with 16 bases in between. The CDR3 loop spans 14 amino acids. Germline V gives CDR1 DFQATT, CDR2 SNEGSKA (reference sequence). CDR3 amino acids: CSAEKRERYNEQFF. The CDR3 DNA reads as TGCAGTGCCGAGAAGAGGGAGAGGTACAATGAGCAGTTCTTC.

This clonotype was seen more than once but under ten times. The chain joins TRBV4-3 to TRBJ2-5; 12 positions match TRBD2. This CDR3 is built from 20 residues. V lost 3 bases, J lost 4 bases, and 18 bases stayed unmatched. Germline V gene lookup returns CDR1 LGHNA and CDR2 YSLEER. This CDR3 reads CASSHKVFGRTSGKGETQYF. The DNA of the CDR3 is TGCGCCAGCAGCCACAAAGTATTCGGTAGGACTAGCGGGAAGGGAGAGACCCAGTACTTC.

There are a few counts of this clonotype. The J gene is TRBJ2-1, the V gene TRBV12-3 or TRBV12-4; the match to TRBD2 covers 8 bases. J gave up 5 bases and V 6 bases, and 9 bases lay outside the gene matches. This CDR3 spans 15 amino acids. Here the CDR3 DNA reads TGTGCCAGCAGCCCCGGGGGGGGGCACCACAATGAGCAGTTCTTC. The encoded protein is CASSPGGGHHNEQFF.

In this sample, this clonotype turned up a few times. The chain employs TRBV7-9 and TRBJ1-4, with 10 bases aligning to TRBD1. J was trimmed by 0 bases and V by 1 base; bases with no gene match: 5. This CDR3 has 18 amino acids. Germline V CDR1 and CDR2: SEHNR, FQNEAQ (reference sequence). The CDR3 region is CASSLVGGQGPTNEKLFF. The CDR3 region has the DNA TGTGCCAGCAGCTTAGTCGGGGGACAGGGGCCAACTAATGAAAAACTGTTTTTT.

This clonotype has ten or more counts. The chain uses TRBV7-6 and TRBJ1-6; the D is unclear. The CDR3 sequence is 12 residues long. CDR1 SGHVS and CDR2 FNYEAQ come from the germline V gene. V was pared by 3 bases and J by 8 bases, with 5 bases between. The CDR3 is CASSFPDSPLHF. For the CDR3, the DNA is TGTGCCAGCAGCTTCCCCGATTCACCCCTCCACTTT.

The chain combines TRBV6-1 with TRBJ1-6; D uncertain. CDR3 length equals 13 residues. Germline lookup yields CDR1 MNHNS and CDR2 SASEGT. Trimming took 0 bases from V and 9 from J, leaving 6 bases between them. The chain's CDR3 is CASSEAPTSPLHF. In nucleotides, the CDR3 is TGTGCCAGCAGTGAAGCGCCAACTTCACCCCTCCACTTT.

This clonotype has ten or more counts. This chain uses TRBV18 with TRBJ1-1; TRBD1 matches 7 bases. The V gene end was trimmed by 5 bases and the J gene end by 7 bases; junction bases not matched to a gene: 4. Germline CDR1 reads KGHSH; CDR2 reads LQKENI. The CDR3 loop spans 12 amino acids. CDR3 in amino acids: CASSTRTGEAFF. CDR3 DNA sequence: TGTGCCAGCTCAACTCGGACAGGTGAAGCTTTCTTT.

The CDR3 loop is CASGLKVTSGSPDTQYF. The CDR3 DNA sequence: TGTGCTAGTGGTTTGAAAGTCACTAGCGGGAGTCCAGATACGCAGTATTTT. V usage is TRBV12-5 and J usage is TRBJ2-3, with 11 bases fitting TRBD2. Germline V gives CDR1 LGHNT, CDR2 FRNRAP. Trimming took 2 bases from V and 4 from J; bases not matched to a gene: 8. The CDR3 runs 17 residues.

This clonotype was counted ten times or more. V is TRBV6-5 and J is TRBJ2-4, with 12 positions matching TRBD2. The CDR3 contains 17 residues. Trimming removed 6 bases from V and 2 bases from J; junction bases left unmatched: 8. Germline values: CDR1 MNHEY, CDR2 SVGAGI. CDR3 loop: CASSRLTSGGTKNIQYF. The CDR3 coding sequence is TGTGCCAGCAGCCGCTTGACTAGCGGGGGAACCAAAAACATTCAGTACTTC.

CDR3 nucleotides: TGTGCCAGCATCCTTCTAGCGGGCAATGAGCAGTTCTTC. Protein sequence: CASILLAGNEQFF. The J gene is TRBJ2-1, the V gene TRBV7-9; TRBD2 agrees at 8 bases. Germline CDR1 and CDR2: SEHNR and FQNEAQ (reference sequence). Unmatched junction bases numbered 5, after V lost 7 bases and J lost 6 bases. The CDR3 spans 13 residues.

The sample holds many counts of this clonotype. V and J are TRBV7-9 and TRBJ2-3; D gene unclear. V shed 7 bases and J shed 3 bases, with 11 bases lying between them. This CDR3 region has 13 residues. Germline V CDR1 and CDR2: SEHNR, FQNEAQ (reference sequence). Here the CDR3 DNA reads TGTGCCAGCACCGACCGAGTGACAGATACGCAGTATTTT. Translated: CASTDRVTDTQYF. Together with reference TRBV7-9 and TRBJ2-3, the CDR3 gives the full variable domain: DTGVSQNPRHKITKRGQNVTFRCDPISEHNRLYWYRQTLGQGPEFLTYFQNEAQLEKSRLLSDRFSAERPKGSFSTLEIQRTEQGDSAMYLCASTDRVTDTQYFGPGTRLTVL.

This clonotype was recorded a few times. In DNA form, the CDR3 reads TGCGCCAGCAGCACTCGGGGGACAGCTAACTATGGCTACACCTTC. This sequence encodes CASSTRGTANYGYTF. This rearrangement joins TRBV5-1 to TRBJ1-2; TRBD1 matches 7 bases. CDR1 and CDR2 (germline): SGHRS, YFSETQ. The V gene end was trimmed by 4 bases and the J gene end by 0 bases; junction bases not matched to a gene: 6. The CDR3 runs to 15 residues.

V and J are TRBV6-1 and TRBJ1-1; 8 bases line up with TRBD1. The CDR3 totals 14 residues. Germline V CDR1 and CDR2: MNHNS, SASEGT. With 7 bases clipped from V and 4 bases from J, the junction kept 8 bases outside the gene matches. The DNA for the CDR3 is TGTGCCAGCACCGACAGGGGTATTAGCACTGAAGCTTTCTTT. It translates to CASTDRGISTEAFF.

This clonotype was found a few times. The chain is built from TRBV4-2 and TRBJ2-3; 12 bases are shared with TRBD2. V trimming: 2 bases; J trimming: 0 bases; junction bases outside the gene matches: 3. The CDR3 totals 17 residues. Germline V gene data show CDR1 as LGHNA and CDR2 as YNFKEQ. CDR3 DNA sequence: TGTGCCAGCAGCCAAACTAGCGGGGGGACTAGCACAGATACGCAGTATTTT. Its protein product is CASSQTSGGTSTDTQYF.

This clonotype was detected ten times or more. This rearrangement joins TRBV28 to TRBJ2-7, with D hard to call. This CDR3 is built from 12 residues. The ends were cut back, 3 bases at V and 3 bases at J, with 6 bases in the middle. Per germline, CDR1 MDHEN and CDR2 SYDVKM. The CDR3 nucleotides are TGTGCCAGCAGTTTGGTAGTCTACGAGCAGTACTTC. Amino acids: CASSLVVYEQYF.

CDR3 nucleotides: TGCAGTGCTAGAACGGGGTTCTCGAGCAATCAGCCCCAGCATTTT. Translating it yields CSARTGFSSNQPQHF. J is TRBJ1-5 and V is TRBV20-1; no reliable D call. Trimming left V 2 bases short and J 1 base short, with 12 bases between. The CDR3 covers 15 residues. Germline V CDR1 and CDR2: DFQATT, SNEGSKA (reference sequence).

Turning to this clonotype: An end of the junction differs from the germline gene, which may be a read error. The J gene is TRBJ2-7, the V gene TRBV3-1; D uncertain. Germline values: CDR1 LGHDT, CDR2 YNNKEL (reference sequence). The CDR3 covers 11 residues. CDR3 sequence reads: CASSQAGRRAF. For the CDR3, the DNA is TGTGCCAGCAGCCAAGCCGGACGAAGGGCCTTC.

This clonotype was seen a few times. J is TRBJ2-3 and V is TRBV1; the D call in the table, TRBD2, was not verified against the DNA. TRBV1 is deemed a pseudogene. This CDR3 spans 17 amino acids. In DNA form, the CDR3 reads TGCACCAGCAGCCAACCACTAGCGGGAGGGCGCACAGATACGCAGTATTTT. Its protein is CTSSQPLAGGRTDTQYF.

The table lists this clonotype with a few counts. The J gene is TRBJ2-3, the V gene TRBV9, with D unresolved. CDR1 SGDLS and CDR2 YYNGEE come from the germline V gene. The V end lost 5 bases, the J end lost 4 bases, and 11 bases lay between the germline ends. The CDR3 runs 13 residues. The CDR3 nucleotides are TGTGCCAGCAGTCATAGTACCCCAGATACGCAGTATTTT. It specifies CASSHSTPDTQYF.

This clonotype was seen many times. CDR3 sequence: CASSKGSIQYF. For the CDR3, the DNA is TGTGCCAGCAGCAAAGGGAGCATTCAGTACTTC. This chain connects TRBV25-1 to TRBJ2-4, with a weak D call TRBD2 (5 bases). Germline assignment: CDR1 MGHDK and CDR2 SYGVNS. The CDR3 has 11 amino acids. V dropped 6 bases and J dropped 9 bases, with 9 bases sitting between them.

This clonotype was seen repeatedly, ten times or more. The chain has TRBV2 and TRBJ1-1; TRBD1 might be the D (6 bases). This CDR3 contains 15 residues. Germline loops: CDR1 SNHLY, CDR2 FYNNEI. Deletions cut 4 bases from V and 5 bases from J, with 17 bases between. In DNA, the CDR3 is TGTGCCAGCAGTGCGGACGGCAGGGGAGGAACTGAAGCTTTCTTT. Encoded protein: CASSADGRGGTEAFF.

Many counts were recorded for this clonotype. This rearrangement joins TRBV10-3 to TRBJ2-1, with 8 positions matching TRBD2. Looked up from germline, CDR1 is ENHRY and CDR2 is SYGVKD. J was trimmed by 5 bases and V by 7 bases; bases with no gene match: 10. The CDR3 has 15 amino acids. CDR3 sequence: CAITPERGPHNEQFF. The CDR3 DNA sequence: TGTGCCATCACTCCCGAGCGGGGGCCCCACAATGAGCAGTTCTTC.

Ten or more counts support this clonotype. J is TRBJ1-1 and V is TRBV7-9; tentative D call: TRBD1 (6 bases). The CDR3 totals 15 residues. V was pared by 4 bases and J by 1 base, with 13 bases between. In germline, CDR1 is SEHNR, CDR2 FQNEAQ (reference sequence). The CDR3 DNA is TGTGCCAGCAGCTCCTTCACAGGGCAGAACACTGAAGCTTTCTTT. Protein product: CASSSFTGQNTEAFF.

This clonotype has at least ten counts. The chain recombines TRBV20-1 with TRBJ1-6; D is ambiguous. CDR1 is DFQATT, CDR2 SNEGSKA, per germline (reference sequence). The CDR3 consists of 12 residues. V lost 3 bases and J 10 bases, leaving 10 bases between the germline ends. CDR3 in DNA: TGCAGTGCTAGTCCCCCATCCTCACCCCTCCACTTT. Protein: CSASPPSSPLHF.

The chain links TRBV6-2 or TRBV6-3 to TRBJ1-1, with 7 bases that match TRBD1. The CDR3 extends over 14 amino acids. Germline CDR1 is MNHEY and CDR2 is SVGEGT. Trimming removed 6 bases from V and 4 bases from J; junction bases left unmatched: 8. The CDR3 DNA follows: TGTGCCAGCAGGTTAGGGGGCGCGGGCACTGAAGCTTTCTTT. Translating gives CASRLGGAGTEAFF.

Points on this clonotype: A clone one base away is much larger, so this may be a read error. The CDR3 carries no conserved terminal phenylalanine or tryptophan, so it likely arises from a read error. The gene calls are TRBV3-1 and TRBJ2-1, with 7 bases aligning to TRBD2. The CDR3 sequence is 14 residues long. V lost 11 bases to trimming and J lost 5 bases; unmatched junction nucleotides: 12. CDR1 and CDR2 (germline): LGHDT, YNNKEL (reference sequence). As DNA, the CDR3 is TGTGCCTGCCCGCGGGAGACGTGGAACAATGAGCAGTTCTCC. It encodes CACPRETWNNEQFS.

This clonotype was counted many times. The chain links TRBV2 to TRBJ2-3, with D perhaps TRBD1 (5 bases). Trimming left V 6 bases short and J 2 bases short, with 9 bases between. This CDR3 region has 13 residues. Germline V gene lookup returns CDR1 SNHLY and CDR2 FYNNEI. CDR3 residues: CASRTDPTDTQYF. CDR3 DNA sequence: TGTGCCAGCAGGACAGACCCCACAGATACGCAGTATTTT.

This clonotype was detected ten times or more. The chain links TRBV25-1 to TRBJ2-1, with D hard to call. With 7 bases removed from V and 8 bases from J, the gap between germline ends came to 12 bases. Germline V CDR1 and CDR2: MGHDK, SYGVNS. The CDR3 consists of 12 residues. The CDR3 reads CASKGSPHEQFF. CDR3 nucleotide sequence: TGTGCCAGCAAAGGCAGCCCCCATGAGCAGTTCTTC. The full variable domain, in which reference TRBV25-1 and TRBJ2-1 provide the parts outside the CDR3, is EADIYQTPRYLVIGTGKKITLECSQTMGHDKMYWYQQDPGMELHLIHYSYGVNSTEKGDLSSESTVSRIRTEHFPLTLESARPSHTSQYLCASKGSPHEQFFGPGTRLTVL.

This clonotype turned up a few times. The V call is TRBV7-2, the J call TRBJ2-1, with 7 bases lining up with TRBD2. CDR1 and CDR2 from the germline V gene are SGHTA and FQGNSA. The CDR3 runs to 15 residues. The ends lost 3 bases at V and 8 bases at J; junction bases unmatched: 10. DNA of the CDR3: TGTGCCAGCAGCTTCGGCGGGGGTATCTCCCATGAGCAGTTCTTC. This codes for CASSFGGGISHEQFF.